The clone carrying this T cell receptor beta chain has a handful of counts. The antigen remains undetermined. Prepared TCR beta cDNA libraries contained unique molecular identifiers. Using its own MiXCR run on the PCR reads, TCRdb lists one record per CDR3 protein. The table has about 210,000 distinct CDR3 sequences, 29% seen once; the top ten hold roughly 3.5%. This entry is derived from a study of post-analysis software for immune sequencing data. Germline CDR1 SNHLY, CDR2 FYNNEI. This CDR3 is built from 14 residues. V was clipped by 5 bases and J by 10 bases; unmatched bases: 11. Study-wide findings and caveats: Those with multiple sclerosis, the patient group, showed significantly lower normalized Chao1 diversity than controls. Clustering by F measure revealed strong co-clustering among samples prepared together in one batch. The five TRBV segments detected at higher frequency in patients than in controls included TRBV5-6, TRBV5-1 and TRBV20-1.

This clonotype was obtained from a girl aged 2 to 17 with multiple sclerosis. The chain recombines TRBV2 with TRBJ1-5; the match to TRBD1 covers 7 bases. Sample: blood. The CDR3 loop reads CASSPQGHPSPQHF. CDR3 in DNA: TGTGCCAGCAGTCCACAGGGGCACCCATCCCCCCAGCATTTT.